The sequence of this T cell receptor (beta chain) was determined in a study of CD8 T cells in ankylosing spondylitis. Findings of the study overall: The authors reported significant enrichment of disease-linked clones in matched ankylosing spondylitis synovial fluid.

This clonotype came up many times. Its cognate antigen is unknown. Preparation of TCR beta libraries was done by quantitative 5'-RACE with molecular barcodes. In TCRdb, the 5' RACE reads were re-called with MiXCR into one record per CDR3 protein. Counted here are about 140,000 distinct CDR3 sequences, 7% to 10% occurring once; the ten biggest clones make up 6% to 9.5%. From germline, CDR1 is SEHNR and CDR2 FQNEAQ (reference sequence). Trimming took 2 bases from V and 2 from J, leaving 10 bases between them. The CDR3 spans 15 residues. This chain links TRBV7-9 with TRBJ1-3; D not resolved. Source material: synovial fluid, either unsorted or a sorted T cell fraction (not recorded which). This receptor was taken from a male donor with ankylosing spondylitis. The chain's CDR3 is CASSLSELAGNTIYF. The CDR3 DNA follows: TGTGCCAGCAGCTTAAGCGAGTTGGCTGGAAACACCATATATTTT.